This note documents a single TCR beta chain sequence. The V gene's germline CDR1 is SGHKS and CDR2 YYEKEE (reference sequence). The ends lost 4 bases at V and 6 bases at J; junction bases unmatched: 12. The CDR3 extends over 15 amino acids. This specimen belongs to a study of cytomegalovirus exposure and HLA in healthy donors. TCRdb keeps only in-frame clones here, not all; method: immunoSEQ multiplex PCR. The data contain 150,000 to 200,000 clones, about 90% of them seen just once; the ten biggest clones take up 5.7%. The V call is TRBV5-5, the J call TRBJ1-2, with 7 bases that match TRBD1. This clonotype was sampled from a woman younger than 45 in good health and CMV-seronegative. The sample consisted of PBMCs. In DNA form, the CDR3 reads TGTGCCAGCAGCCCGGTCGTGACAGGGATTCATGGCTACACCTTC. Protein product: CASSPVVTGIHGYTF. The whole variable domain, filled in from reference TRBV5-5 and TRBJ1-2, reads DAGVTQSPTHLIKTRGQQVTLRCSPISGHKSVSWYQQVLGQGPQFIFQYYEKEERGRGNFPDRFSARQFPNYSSELNVNALLLGDSALYLCASSPVVTGIHGYTFGSGTRLTVV.